This T cell receptor (beta chain) was recorded in a study of CD8+ T cells in alopecia areata. Study summary: Tofacitinib administration to treated patients was oral, at 5 to 10 mg twice daily.

Study-wide findings and caveats: Many expanded lesional clones persisted during tofacitinib (in both scalp and blood). Higher clonality and more expanded CD8+ clones appeared in lesional than normal scalp.

As regards this clone: The antigen is undetermined.

Specified treatment: oral pan-JAK inhibitor, 5-10 mg twice daily. Isolated RNA was reverse transcribed into cDNA used as the sequencing template. The assay was immunoSEQ multiplex PCR, and TCRdb's table has in-frame clones only and misses some. The table shows 200,000 or so clones, with 58% occurring only once. The receptor's source is a human donor with alopecia areata. Sample: CD4+ T cells sorted from blood, taken at week 24, from a patient treated with tofacitinib.

Here the CDR3 reads CASSTRPGLAEYNEQFF. The DNA of the CDR3 is TGTGCCAGCAGCACCCGCCCGGGACTAGCGGAATACAATGAGCAGTTCTTC. The rearrangement links TRBV7-2 to TRBJ2-1, with 11 bases lining up with TRBD2. Germline trimming cut 5 bases from V and 4 bases from J; bases unmatched to any gene: 10. Germline loops: CDR1 SGHTA, CDR2 FQGNSA. The CDR3 spans 17 residues.